This T cell receptor beta chain was found in a study of blood T cell repertoires in COVID-19. Original processing notes: By means of reference gene primer amplification, nucleated cell counts were estimated. Clones were sequenced by immunoSEQ multiplex PCR, and TCRdb holds only the in-frame ones, with some missing. D and trimming come from the DNA, and the V and J calls and clone size come from that table. The top ten hold 6% of the sample, which has 110,000 to 150,000 clones, approximately 78% seen once. Only a few counts were recorded for this clone. This clonotype was obtained from a woman aged 45-59 years who had recovered from COVID-19. Sequenced material: PBMCs or T cells enriched from blood (not recorded which).

Here the CDR3 reads CASSYLTDTQYF. DNA of the CDR3: TGTGCCAGCAGTTACCTCACAGATACGCAGTATTTT. The V gene is TRBV6-6, the J gene TRBJ2-3; no definite D call. Germline CDR1 reads MNHNY; CDR2 reads SVGAGI (reference sequence). Trimming cost V 2 bases and J 2 bases, with 2 bases left between them. The CDR3 runs to 12 residues.